This TCR beta chain came from a study of T cell repertoires in cytomegalovirus infection. Study-level background: Both a matching HLA type and CMV infection were indicated by public TCR beta signatures. Regarding the study as a whole: Clonotypes of TCR beta that were HLA-C-restricted and CMV-specific dominated the ex vivo response.

This clonotype has at least ten counts. Its antigen is still unknown. The CDR3 has 16 amino acids. J lost 1 base, V lost 4 bases, and 7 bases had no gene match. Via MiXCR, TCRdb re-called the reads, giving one row per CDR3 protein. Among around 450,000 distinct CDR3 sequences listed, approximately 10% were seen once. This TCR came from a human donor in good health (CMV status not recorded). Some clones in this sample may be carry-over from other donors' samples. The sequenced sample was PBMCs. The gene calls are TRBV12-3 or TRBV12-4 and TRBJ1-5; 7 positions match TRBD1. Here the CDR3 DNA reads TGTGCCAGCAGTTGGGGCACAGGGGTAAGCAATCAGCCCCAGCATTTT. It specifies CASSWGTGVSNQPQHF.